The T cell receptor beta chain under discussion was sequenced for a study of blood T cell repertoires in COVID-19. Study-wide background: Samples taken during acute and convalescent COVID-19 were collected in the United States, Italy and Spain.

This CDR3 has 14 residues. The germline CDR1 and CDR2 sequences are KGHSH and LQKENI. V shed 3 bases, J shed 5 bases, and the junction held 4 bases outside the gene matches. Only one count was recorded for this clone. The assay was immunoSEQ multiplex PCR, and TCRdb's table has in-frame clones only and misses some. This sample yields 180,000 or so clones, of which around 86% are seen a single time; roughly 8% belongs to the top ten. V usage is TRBV18 and J usage is TRBJ2-1, with 7 bases fitting TRBD2. The sample was peripheral blood. The receptor's source is a man in his fifties or sixties with acute or convalescent COVID-19. The CDR3 here is CASSPTSYNNEQFF. As DNA, the CDR3 is TGTGCCAGCTCACCGACTAGCTACAACAATGAGCAGTTCTTC.